A single TCR beta chain is shown here with its context. The source of the sample is a study of T cells in Graves' hyperthyroidism and ophthalmopathy. Amplification yielded TCR beta CDR3 regions, with RNA transcripts as the source. TCR CDR3 regions were first amplified by RT-PCR with HTBI primers. Each CDR3 protein is one row after TCRdb ran MiXCR on the multiplex PCR reads. The table records about 720,000 distinct CDR3 sequences, approximately 16% of them present only once. CDR1 is DFQATT and CDR2 is SNEGSKA in the germline V gene (reference sequence). The CDR3 runs 13 residues. V gave up 6 bases and J gave up 4 bases, with 13 bases separating them.

This clonotype was sampled from a man aged 18-30 years with Graves' hyperthyroidism. The rearrangement uses TRBV20-1 and TRBJ2-1; possible D gene TRBD2, 6 bases. What was sequenced was blood. The CDR3 reads CSAWQAGYNEQFF. In DNA, the CDR3 is TGCAGTGCCTGGCAGGCGGGATACAATGAGCAGTTCTTC.